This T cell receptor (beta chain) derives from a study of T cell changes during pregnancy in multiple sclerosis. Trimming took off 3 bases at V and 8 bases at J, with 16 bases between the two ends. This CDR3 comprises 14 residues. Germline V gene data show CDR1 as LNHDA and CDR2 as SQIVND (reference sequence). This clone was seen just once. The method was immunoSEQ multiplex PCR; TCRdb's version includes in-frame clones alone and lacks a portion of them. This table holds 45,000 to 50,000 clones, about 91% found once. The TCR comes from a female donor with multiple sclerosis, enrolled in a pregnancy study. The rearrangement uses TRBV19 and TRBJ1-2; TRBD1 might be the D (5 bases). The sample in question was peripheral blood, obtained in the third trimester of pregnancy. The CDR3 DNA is TGTGCCAGTAGTATTGCGGCGGAGGGGTACGGCTACACCTTC. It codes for CASSIAAEGYGYTF. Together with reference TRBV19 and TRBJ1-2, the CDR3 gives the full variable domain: DGGITQSPKYLFRKEGQNVTLSCEQNLNHDAMYWYRQDPGQGLRLIYYSQIVNDFQKGDIAEGYSVSREKKESFPLTVTSAQKNPTAFYLCASSIAAEGYGYTFGSGTRLTVV.